These 32 T cell receptor beta chains came from one sample sequenced in a study of Ad26.COV2.S vaccination and SARS-CoV-2 variants. Profiling relied on immunoSEQ multiplex PCR, and the TCRdb table lists in-frame clones only, not all of them. The data show almost 400,000 clones, roughly 90% seen once. Treatment specified: over 15 received Ad26.COV2.S at low or high dose, single or two shots; 5 received placebo; per-sample allocation not given. Samples analyzed were those drawn on day 63 after the first vaccine or placebo injection. The material sequenced was peripheral blood, taken in a trial of Ad26.COV2.S vaccine versus placebo. These receptors came from a person between 18 and 60 years old who received the Ad26.COV2.S COVID-19 vaccine or a placebo.

The chain uses TRBV4-1 and TRBJ2-6, with D unclear. V was clipped by 1 base and J by 0 bases, with 7 bases between them. This CDR3 region has 16 residues. CDR1 is MGHRA, CDR2 YSYEKL, per germline. CDR3 loop: CASSQGADSGANVLTF. The CDR3 DNA sequence: TGCGCCAGCAGCCAAGGGGCGGACTCTGGGGCCAACGTCCTGACTTTC.

The chain joins TRBV6-1 to TRBJ2-7; TRBD1 might be the D (5 bases). CDR1 and CDR2 (germline): MNHNS, SASEGT. Trimming left V 3 bases short and J 0 bases short, with 12 bases between. This CDR3 is 15 amino acids long. The CDR3 DNA follows: TGTGCCAGCAGTGACAGGGTTCCCCGCTCCTACGAGCAGTACTTC. Protein: CASSDRVPRSYEQYF.

V usage is TRBV28 and J usage is TRBJ2-7, with D perhaps being TRBD1 or TRBD2 (5 bases each). The CDR3 is 13 residues long. Between the trimmed V and J ends, which lost 4 bases and 5 bases, there was a span of 12 bases. Germline values: CDR1 MDHEN, CDR2 SYDVKM. The CDR3 loop reads CASSSGSPHEQYF. CDR3 bases: TGTGCCAGCAGTTCAGGGAGTCCCCACGAGCAGTACTTC. Using reference TRBV28 and TRBJ2-7 for the parts outside the CDR3, the full variable domain is DVKVTQSSRYLVKRTGEKVFLECVQDMDHENMFWYRQDPGLGLRLIYFSYDVKMKEKGDIPEGYSVSREKKERFSLILESASTNQTSMYLCASSSGSPHEQYFGPGTRLTVT.

The chain employs TRBV5-6 and TRBJ2-7; 9 bases fit TRBD1. Germline assignment: CDR1 SGHDT and CDR2 YYEEEE. Trimming took 4 bases from V and 2 from J; bases not matched to a gene: 7. CDR3 length: 15 residues. CDR3 nucleotide sequence: TGTGCCAGCAGCGAACGCGGGACAGGGACCTACGAGCAGTACTTC. This translates into CASSERGTGTYEQYF.

V is TRBV5-1 and J is TRBJ2-5; 8 bases map to TRBD2. With V trimmed by 10 bases and J by 4 bases, 9 bases remained unmatched. Germline lookup yields CDR1 SGHRS and CDR2 YFSETQ. The CDR3 extends over 13 amino acids. The CDR3 loop is CACGSGSGETQYF. DNA of the CDR3: TGCGCCTGCGGAAGCGGGAGTGGAGAGACCCAGTACTTC.

A single count supports this clone. The V gene is TRBV7-8, the J gene TRBJ1-5, with 7 bases fitting TRBD1. Germline trimming cut 7 bases from V and 2 bases from J; bases unmatched to any gene: 5. CDR3 length equals 14 residues. The germline V gene has CDR1 SGHVS and CDR2 FQNEAQ. Here the CDR3 reads CASIEDRGNQPQHF. The CDR3 DNA reads as TGTGCCAGCATCGAAGACAGGGGCAATCAGCCCCAGCATTTT.

The gene calls are TRBV7-2 and TRBJ2-3, with TRBD2 identical over 8 bases. Germline lookup yields CDR1 SGHTA and CDR2 FQGNSA. The CDR3 length is 14 residues. Trimming cost V 2 bases and J 10 bases; bases outside gene matches: 8. The CDR3 is CASSLNGRAAAQYF. The CDR3 region has the DNA TGTGCCAGCAGCTTAAACGGGAGGGCCGCGGCGCAGTATTTT.

V gene TRBV4-2 combines with J gene TRBJ2-2; a weak D match, TRBD2 (6 bases). Per germline, CDR1 LGHNA and CDR2 YNFKEQ. The CDR3 runs 15 residues. Trimming cost V 0 bases and J 6 bases, with 11 bases left between them. Here the CDR3 DNA reads TGTGCCAGCAGCCAAGATCCAGGAGGGGCCGGGGAGCTGTTTTTT. Amino acids: CASSQDPGGAGELFF.

This sequence joins TRBV27 and TRBJ1-6, with D perhaps matching TRBD1 (5 bases). The V end was cut by 3 bases, the J end by 9 bases, with 12 bases between. Looked up from germline, CDR1 is MNHEY and CDR2 is SMNVEV (reference sequence). This CDR3 has 14 residues. CDR3 in amino acids: CASSLEARGSPLHF. The DNA of the CDR3 is TGTGCCAGCAGTTTGGAGGCAAGGGGTTCACCCCTCCACTTT.

The chain links TRBV6-5 to TRBJ2-7; TRBD1 agrees at 9 bases. The CDR3 covers 15 residues. Germline trimming cut 6 bases from V and 1 base from J; bases unmatched to any gene: 7. Germline assignment: CDR1 MNHEY and CDR2 SVGAGI. The CDR3 DNA follows: TGTGCCAGCAGCTCGGGACAGGGAAGGTCCTACGAGCAGTACTTC. It translates to CASSSGQGRSYEQYF.

The CDR3 loop reads CASSSSGRAPHEQFF. CDR3 nucleotide sequence: TGTGCCAGCAGCTCCAGCGGGAGGGCCCCCCATGAGCAGTTCTTC. This rearrangement joins TRBV7-2 to TRBJ2-1; TRBD2 agrees at 10 bases. CDR1 SGHTA and CDR2 FQGNSA come from the germline V gene. The CDR3 is 15 residues long. The V and J ends lost 4 bases and 8 bases, in that order; junction bases with no gene match: 8.

This rearrangement joins TRBV2 to TRBJ2-7; D is possibly TRBD2 (6 bases). Trimming cost V 3 bases and J 2 bases, with 14 bases left between them. Germline CDR1 is SNHLY and CDR2 is FYNNEI. This CDR3 is built from 15 residues. The CDR3 region has the DNA TGTGCCAGCAGTGAGAGACTAGAGCGACCCTACGAGCAGTACTTC. It codes for CASSERLERPYEQYF.

This clone was observed a single time. V gene TRBV4-2 combines with J gene TRBJ2-1, with D possibly TRBD2 on 5 matching bases. Germline CDR1 LGHNA, CDR2 YNFKEQ. The CDR3 runs 16 residues. Trimming stripped 0 bases from V and 4 bases from J, with 13 bases between. CDR3 nucleotides: TGTGCCAGCAGCCAAGATGAGGGCACCCATTACAATGAGCAGTTCTTC. Protein product: CASSQDEGTHYNEQFF.

The chain employs TRBV19 and TRBJ2-1, with D perhaps matching TRBD1 (6 bases). Trimming cost V 8 bases and J 6 bases, with 14 bases left between them. The germline V gene has CDR1 LNHDA and CDR2 SQIVND (reference sequence). The CDR3 is 13 residues long. The CDR3 sequence is CASFQRGSNEQFF. CDR3 nucleotide sequence: TGTGCCAGTTTTCAAAGGGGGAGCAATGAGCAGTTCTTC.

This clone appeared a single time. In nucleotides, the CDR3 is TGCGCCAGCAGCCCCAGACAGGGGGAGACCCAGTACTTC. This encodes CASSPRQGETQYF. This chain joins TRBV5-1 and TRBJ2-5, with TRBD1 matching over 8 bases. Germline assignment: CDR1 SGHRS and CDR2 YFSETQ. The junction had 4 bases not matched to a gene; V was cut back by 4 bases and J by 5 bases. The CDR3 has 13 residues.

The chain combines TRBV30 with TRBJ1-1; TRBD1 might be the D (5 bases). Deletions cut 3 bases from V and 1 base from J, with 21 bases between. CDR1 and CDR2 (germline): GTSNPN, SVGIG (reference sequence). The CDR3 is made up of 17 amino acids. The CDR3 loop is CAWSPTGGSDWNTEAFF. DNA for the CDR3: TGTGCCTGGAGCCCTACGGGGGGTTCTGACTGGAACACTGAAGCTTTCTTT.

The CDR3 DNA is TGTGCCTGGAGTATCGGACTAGCGGTTTCCTACGAGCAGTACTTC. Amino acid sequence: CAWSIGLAVSYEQYF. The chain links TRBV30 to TRBJ2-7; 10 bases map to TRBD2. There are 15 residues in the CDR3. Looked up from germline, CDR1 is GTSNPN and CDR2 is SVGIG (reference sequence). J gave up 1 base and V 2 bases, and 5 bases lay outside the gene matches.

This chain links TRBV2 with TRBJ1-1; possibly TRBD1 for D (6 bases). Per germline, CDR1 SNHLY and CDR2 FYNNEI. The CDR3 runs 14 residues. Trimming took off 6 bases at V and 3 bases at J, with 14 bases between the two ends. The CDR3 here is CASRRTGSYTEAFF. CDR3 nucleotide sequence: TGTGCCAGCAGACGCACAGGGAGTTACACTGAAGCTTTCTTT.

This sequence joins TRBV7-2 and TRBJ2-3; tentatively, D is TRBD1 (6 bases). V lost 5 bases to trimming and J lost 2 bases, with 20 bases between them. The germline V gene encodes CDR1 SGHTA and CDR2 FQGNSA. The CDR3 is made up of 17 amino acids. The CDR3 region is CASSLAQPGQNTDTQYF. The CDR3 coding sequence is TGTGCCAGCAGCCTCGCCCAACCGGGACAAAACACAGATACGCAGTATTTT.

The chain employs TRBV15 and TRBJ2-5; D could derive from TRBD1 or TRBD2 (5 bases each). Germline V gene lookup returns CDR1 LNHNV and CDR2 YYDKDF (reference sequence). The CDR3 runs to 14 residues. V was clipped by 2 bases and J by 1 base, with 8 bases between them. This chain's CDR3 is CATSRRGPQETQYF. The CDR3 nucleotides are TGTGCCACCAGCAGACGGGGACCCCAAGAGACCCAGTACTTC.

This chain uses TRBV6-5 with TRBJ1-1; TRBD1 agrees at 9 bases. The CDR3 is made up of 15 amino acids. In germline, CDR1 is MNHEY, CDR2 SVGAGI. With V trimmed by 6 bases and J by 2 bases, 7 bases remained unmatched. The CDR3 loop reads CASSWTGAFNTEAFF. In nucleotides, the CDR3 is TGTGCCAGCAGCTGGACAGGGGCTTTTAACACTGAAGCTTTCTTT.

The chain recombines TRBV6-2 or TRBV6-3 with TRBJ1-5, with D unresolved. Germline CDR1 MNHEY, CDR2 SVGEGT. Deletions cut 2 bases from V and 0 bases from J, with 8 bases between. The CDR3 has 15 residues. CDR3 sequence (DNA): TGTGCCAGCAGTTACGCCAGGCATAGCAATCAGCCCCAGCATTTT. Encoded protein: CASSYARHSNQPQHF.

The rearrangement uses TRBV6-5 and TRBJ1-2; tentative D call: TRBD1 (5 bases). The germline CDR1 and CDR2 sequences are MNHEY and SVGAGI. V shed 7 bases and J shed 4 bases, with 13 bases lying between them. CDR3 size: 13 residues. The CDR3 loop reads CASTPTGGYGYTF. CDR3 nucleotide sequence: TGTGCCAGCACCCCTACCGGGGGCTATGGCTACACCTTC.

The chain carries TRBV5-6 and TRBJ1-1, with 7 bases matching TRBD1. This CDR3 is 14 amino acids long. In germline, CDR1 is SGHDT, CDR2 YYEEEE. The V and J ends lost 3 bases and 5 bases, in that order; junction bases with no gene match: 7. CDR3 bases: TGTGCCAGCAGCTCGACAGGGTTTCGGACTGAAGCTTTCTTT. Amino acids: CASSSTGFRTEAFF.

The V gene is TRBV7-2, the J gene TRBJ2-5; 8 bases map to TRBD1. Germline values: CDR1 SGHTA, CDR2 FQGNSA. The length of the CDR3 is 15 residues. V trimming: 4 bases; J trimming: 5 bases; junction bases outside the gene matches: 9. The CDR3: CASSWTQGGRETQYF. CDR3 DNA sequence: TGTGCCAGCAGCTGGACACAGGGGGGAAGGGAGACCCAGTACTTC.

The V and J genes are TRBV7-9 and TRBJ2-1; a weak D match, TRBD2 (6 bases). The V end was cut by 8 bases, the J end by 3 bases, with 17 bases between. From germline, CDR1 is SEHNR and CDR2 FQNEAQ (reference sequence). CDR3 length equals 15 residues. This CDR3 is CASGSSELGYNEQFF. The CDR3 nucleotides are TGTGCCAGCGGATCTAGCGAGTTAGGCTACAATGAGCAGTTCTTC. Looking up the rest from reference TRBV7-9 and TRBJ2-1 gives the full variable domain: DTGVSQNPRHKITKRGQNVTFRCDPISEHNRLYWYRQTLGQGPEFLTYFQNEAQLEKSRLLSDRFSAERPKGSFSTLEIQRTEQGDSAMYLCASGSSELGYNEQFFGPGTRLTVL.

This clone showed up just once. CDR3 DNA: TGTGCCAGCAGCTTAGGACAGGGGGCCTACGAGCAGTACTTC. Translating it yields CASSLGQGAYEQYF. The chain is built from TRBV7-9 and TRBJ2-7; TRBD1 aligns across 9 bases. With 1 base clipped from V and 2 bases from J, the junction kept 0 bases outside the gene matches. This CDR3 is built from 14 residues. The germline gives CDR1 SEHNR, CDR2 FQNEAQ (reference sequence).

This chain links TRBV5-5 with TRBJ2-5, with TRBD2 matching over 9 bases. The CDR3 has 15 amino acids. Germline assignment: CDR1 SGHKS and CDR2 YYEKEE (reference sequence). J was trimmed by 3 bases and V by 2 bases; bases with no gene match: 5. The CDR3: CASSFGTSPKETQYF. CDR3 nucleotides: TGTGCCAGCAGCTTTGGGACTAGCCCTAAAGAGACCCAGTACTTC.

The CDR3 nucleotides read TGTGCCACCAGTGATTCCGGGACTAGGGGGATCACCGGGGAGCTGTTTTTT. Its translation: CATSDSGTRGITGELFF. The chain recombines TRBV24-1 with TRBJ2-2, with TRBD2 identical over 8 bases. CDR1 and CDR2 (germline): KGHDR, SFDVKD. The CDR3 spans 17 residues. The junction had 8 bases not matched to a gene; V was cut back by 2 bases and J by 4 bases.

The V and J genes are TRBV11-2 and TRBJ2-3; unclear D gene. Between the trimmed V and J ends, which lost 5 bases and 0 bases, there was a span of 12 bases. This CDR3 spans 15 amino acids. Germline-derived CDR1 and CDR2 are SGHAT and FQNNGV. This CDR3 is CASSPTVASTDTQYF. Here the CDR3 DNA reads TGTGCCAGCAGCCCGACGGTTGCTAGCACAGATACGCAGTATTTT.

This chain uses TRBV9 with TRBJ2-5; TRBD2 is a possible D gene (5 bases). Trimming pared 4 bases from V and 1 base from J, leaving 11 bases between. CDR1 is SGDLS, CDR2 YYNGEE, per germline. The CDR3 has 14 residues. The CDR3 region has the DNA TGTGCCAGCAGCACCGGGAATTCCCAAGAGACCCAGTACTTC. Encoded protein: CASSTGNSQETQYF.

As DNA, the CDR3 is TGCAGCGTTGAGCAGGGTACCGGAGAGACCCAGTACTTC. This translates into CSVEQGTGETQYF. The chain recombines TRBV29-1 with TRBJ2-5; a possible D gene is TRBD1 (5 bases). Deletions cut 3 bases from V and 4 bases from J, with 12 bases between. CDR1 and CDR2 from the germline V gene are SQVTM and ANQGSEA. This CDR3 comprises 13 residues.